This T cell receptor beta chain was recovered during a study of blood T cells in healthy people across ages. Then a second PCR, running roughly 7 to 11 cycles, was carried out with a sample-barcoded 5' primer and a J-beta primer mix. TCRdb called the 5' RACE reads again in MiXCR, with one record for every CDR3 protein. The data contain around 800,000 distinct CDR3 sequences, approximately 48% of them singletons. In germline, CDR1 is KGHDR, CDR2 SFDVKD. The CDR3 spans 16 residues. Points on this clonotype: One junction end does not reproduce the germline sequence, and a read error may be involved.

The sequence came from a man aged 55 to 69 in good health. The sample was blood. The rearrangement joins TRBV24-1 to TRBJ2-5; 13 bases map to TRBD2. The CDR3 DNA is TGTGACACCAGTGAACCACTAGCGGGGGGGCGCAATGAGCAGTACTTC. Amino acid sequence: CDTSEPLAGGRNEQYF.